What follows describes a single TCR beta chain. Its antigen is currently unknown. Treatment specified: oral pan-JAK inhibitor, 5-10 mg twice daily. Alopecia areata patients provided lesional scalp punch biopsies and peripheral blood. Germline V gives CDR1 SGHNT, CDR2 YYREEE (reference sequence). V gave up 2 bases and J gave up 5 bases; unmatched junction bases: 9. The CDR3 has 16 residues. This record comes from a study of CD8+ T cells in alopecia areata. Looking at the study overall: Treated patients received severity scores based on the percentage of scalp area affected.

Study conclusions and caveats: On tofacitinib, scalp and blood still held many of the expanded lesional clones.

Once RNA had been extracted, it was reverse transcribed into cDNA to act as the sequencing template. Here immunoSEQ multiplex PCR was the method, and the copy in TCRdb shows in-frame clones only, minus some. This table has about 190,000 clones, 50% to 60% appearing once. The specimen was CD4+ T cells sorted from blood, collected at week 4, from a patient treated with tofacitinib. The receptor's source is a human donor with alopecia areata. This rearrangement joins TRBV5-4 to TRBJ2-1; 8 nucleotides line up with TRBD1. The CDR3 reads CASSFSLTGAHNEQFF. As DNA, the CDR3 is TGTGCCAGCAGCTTCTCCTTGACAGGGGCCCACAATGAGCAGTTCTTC.